This T cell receptor (beta chain) was obtained from a study of quantifying T cell responses using KT2 cells. Study in general: TCR alpha and beta constant-region primers primed reverse transcription of RNA.

Known numbers of the T cell clone KT2 were added to PBMC. A range of KT2-to-PBMC ratios was made using fixed PBMC numbers. Study outcomes and limitations: Very high KT2 spike-in numbers caused saturation in KT2 sequence detection.

A word on this clonotype: Its antigen is not known.

The cDNA 3' end received a ligated oligonucleotide with a UMI. An equimolar mix of RC1.1 and RC1.2 primed the beta chain across TRBC1 and TRBC2. From the UMI-ligation and nested PCR reads, TCRdb called clonotypes with MiXCR, one entry per CDR3 protein. The sample carries 39,000 or so distinct CDR3 sequences, 15% to 20% recorded once. The V gene lost 3 bases and the J gene lost 12 bases, with 21 bases spanning the gap. The CDR3 spans 15 residues. Per the germline V gene, CDR1 is SGHVS and CDR2 is FNYEAQ. Sample: PBMCs spiked with cells of the T cell clone KT2. The receptor was isolated from a human donor. The chain couples TRBV7-6 to TRBJ2-1, with no clear D. The CDR3 DNA sequence: TGTGCCAGCAGCTTTGAAACGTATCTGACGGGTGTGCAGTTCTTC. Its protein is CASSFETYLTGVQFF.